This TCR beta chain was captured in a study of T cell responses to AZD1222 COVID-19 vaccine. Study-wide results and caveats: Two doses of AZD1222 preceded a rise in Spike-specific TCR breadth and depth. Along spike, vaccine-associated CD4 TCRs were found throughout, with dominance at 160-218 and 743-854. In all cases, repertoires were sampled only after the peak T cell response. Clonal diversity was possibly underestimated; the donors were predominantly white British and more often female.

Method: immunoSEQ multiplex PCR; TCRdb's copy keeps in-frame clones and lacks some. In the table there are about 59,000 clones, 89% of which are singletons. With respect to this clone: Its antigen is currently unknown.

V lost 5 bases, J lost 1 base, and 14 bases lay in between. The CDR3 totals 15 residues. Looked up from germline, CDR1 is SEHNR and CDR2 is FQNEAQ (reference sequence). The TCR comes from an adult who received the AZD1222 COVID-19 vaccine. The material was peripheral blood, obtained 28 days after the second AZD1222 dose. This rearrangement joins TRBV7-9 to TRBJ1-1; D unresolved. This CDR3 reads CASSPSGWANTEAFF. As DNA, the CDR3 is TGTGCCAGCAGCCCGTCGGGGTGGGCGAACACTGAAGCTTTCTTT.